This T cell receptor (beta chain) was sequenced for a study of OX40 agonist ivuxolimab in advanced cancers. Overall study: Anti-PD-1, anti-PD-L1 or anti-CTLA-4 therapy given earlier was allowed, and roughly 40% had some.

This clone came up once. Since no conserved phenylalanine or tryptophan closes the CDR3, a read error is the likely cause. Because the CDR3's place on the DNA is in doubt, the DNA is left out and the CDR3 is given as listed by TCRdb. The data were produced by immunoSEQ multiplex PCR, yet TCRdb's version contains in-frame clones alone and is incomplete. This sample has 11,000 to 15,000 clones, with 65% to 80% found just once. This clonotype was sampled from an adult with an advanced solid tumor such as melanoma, head and neck, liver or kidney cancer. This sample comprised CD4+ or CD8+ T cells sorted from blood, obtained in a trial of the OX40 agonist ivuxolimab.

The CDR3 loop is CASSGPGLAGS. This sequence joins TRBV21-1 and TRBJ2-7; the listed D gene, TRBD2, was not tested against the DNA. TRBV21-1 is a known pseudogene. The CDR3 is 11 amino acids in total, end residues counted.